This T cell receptor (beta chain) was captured in a study of monozygotic twins with inflammatory bowel disease. General study points: The sharing of clonotypes with others was lower in IBD patients than in healthy twins, especially with disease activity. Concordance status among twins (concordant versus discordant) showed no link to repertoire similarity, possibly from limited power. Lower TCRbeta diversity (inverse Simpson) was seen in IBD patients than in healthy co-twins.

For this clonotype: Its antigen is unknown.

Input per TCR library consisted of around 4,000 ng of total RNA. TCRdb reprocessed the 5' RACE reads; each CDR3 protein has one entry and no DNA is given. The table lists around 450,000 distinct CDR3 sequences. Germline V CDR1 and CDR2: MNHEY, SVGEGT. CDR3 length: 12 amino acids. The sample comprised blood. The chain couples TRBV6-2 or TRBV6-3 to TRBJ2-5. The source of this sequence is a human donor with ulcerative colitis or Crohn's disease, or a healthy co-twin of an affected twin (not recorded which). The CDR3 region is CASSYLAETQYF.